These 28 T cell receptor beta chains were all obtained from the same sample, sequenced in a study of blood T cells in healthy people across ages. The authors ran a second PCR of about 6 to 12 cycles using a sample-barcoded 5' primer and a J-beta primer mix. A single record per CDR3 protein comes from TCRdb applying MiXCR to the 5' RACE reads. This table has roughly 790,000 distinct CDR3 sequences, around 40% appearing once. The sample comprised blood. These receptors were collected from a woman in her fifties or sixties in good health.

The chain couples TRBV5-1 to TRBJ1-2; 10 bases are a match to TRBD1. V dropped 4 bases and J dropped 7; count of bases not matched to a gene: 10. Looked up from germline, CDR1 is SGHRS and CDR2 is YFSETQ. The CDR3 spans 15 residues. The CDR3: CASSATGTGVVGYTF. The CDR3 nucleotides are TGCGCCAGCAGCGCAACCGGGACAGGGGTCGTTGGCTACACCTTC.

The rearrangement joins TRBV20-1 to TRBJ2-1; tentative D call: TRBD2 (5 bases). CDR1 and CDR2 from the germline V gene are DFQATT and SNEGSKA (reference sequence). The CDR3 runs to 13 residues. V was shortened by 6 bases and J by 5 bases, with 14 bases between the two germline ends. The CDR3: CSARIDGDNEQFF. The CDR3 DNA follows: TGCAGTGCGAGGATAGACGGGGACAATGAGCAGTTCTTC.

The chain joins TRBV6-1 to TRBJ1-6; D might be TRBD1 (5 bases). The germline V gene encodes CDR1 MNHNS and CDR2 SASEGT. CDR3 length: 15 residues. V lost 7 bases to trimming and J lost 6 bases, with 16 bases between them. The DNA of the CDR3 is TGTGCCAGCAAAACGTATGGGGACGGTAATTCACCCCTCCACTTT. Encoded protein: CASKTYGDGNSPLHF.

There are a few counts of this clonotype. The chain employs TRBV5-5 and TRBJ2-1; possible D gene TRBD2, 6 bases. The germline V gene has CDR1 SGHKS and CDR2 YYEKEE (reference sequence). Deletions cut 1 base from V and 0 bases from J, with 8 bases between. CDR3 length: 15 residues. In DNA form, the CDR3 reads TGTGCCAGCAGCTTGCAGGAGGGCTCCTACAATGAGCAGTTCTTC. It specifies CASSLQEGSYNEQFF.

The rearrangement links TRBV10-3 to TRBJ2-5; 7 nucleotides align to TRBD2. Germline loops: CDR1 ENHRY, CDR2 SYGVKD. The length of the CDR3 is 13 residues. Trimming cost V 2 bases and J 5 bases; bases outside gene matches: 2. The CDR3 DNA sequence: TGTGCCATCAGTGAGACTAGCGTGGAGACCCAGTACTTC. Protein: CAISETSVETQYF.

This clonotype was picked up a small number of times. The chain has TRBV30 and TRBJ1-2; D is perhaps TRBD1 (6 bases). Trimming stripped 0 bases from V and 5 bases from J, with 13 bases between. The germline CDR1 and CDR2 sequences are GTSNPN and SVGIG (reference sequence). The CDR3 runs to 14 residues. In DNA, the CDR3 is TGTGCCTGGAGTGTGACGGGGGCGGGGTATGGCTACACCTTC. This translates into CAWSVTGAGYGYTF.

This clonotype was detected only a few times. The chain joins TRBV24-1 to TRBJ2-3, with 13 bases aligning to TRBD2. There are 16 residues in the CDR3. Germline V gives CDR1 KGHDR, CDR2 SFDVKD. V was clipped by 3 bases and J by 6 bases; unmatched bases: 5. CDR3 DNA: TGTGCCACCAGTGATCCACTAGCGGGGGGGTTCGATACGCAGTATTTT. This gives the protein CATSDPLAGGFDTQYF.

This clonotype was observed a few times. The rearrangement links TRBV5-1 to TRBJ2-7; the D is unclear. Deletions cut 4 bases from V and 3 bases from J, with 11 bases between. This CDR3 is built from 13 residues. Per germline, CDR1 SGHRS and CDR2 YFSETQ. The chain's CDR3 is CASSLQDLYEQYF. Here the CDR3 DNA reads TGCGCCAGCAGCCTCCAGGACCTCTACGAGCAGTACTTC.

This clonotype was observed many times. This chain connects TRBV29-1 to TRBJ2-7; TRBD2 agrees at 7 bases. The length of the CDR3 is 14 residues. Trimming cost V 6 bases and J 4 bases; bases outside gene matches: 12. Germline V CDR1 and CDR2: SQVTM, ANQGSEA. This chain's CDR3 is CSVRLRETPYEQYF. The CDR3 DNA sequence: TGCAGCGTGCGTCTGCGGGAGACCCCTTACGAGCAGTACTTC.

This chain joins TRBV29-1 and TRBJ2-4; TRBD1 agrees at 8 bases. The germline V gene encodes CDR1 SQVTM and CDR2 ANQGSEA. This CDR3 spans 13 amino acids. Unmatched junction bases numbered 17, after V lost 8 bases and J lost 14 bases. The CDR3: CSPPRTGLSLEYF. CDR3 DNA sequence: TGCAGCCCGCCCCGGACAGGGTTATCTCTCGAGTACTTC.

In regard to this clonotype: A read error may produce the germline difference seen at one junction end. The chain has TRBV12-3 or TRBV12-4 and TRBJ2-5; a possible D gene is TRBD1 (5 bases). The CDR3 is made up of 14 amino acids. The chain's CDR3 is CAGSFLQGDKTQYF. CDR3 bases: TGTGCCGGCAGTTTTCTTCAAGGGGATAAGACCCAGTACTTC.

This clonotype showed up many times. The rearrangement joins TRBV15 to TRBJ2-5; D is possibly TRBD1 (6 bases). This CDR3 has 15 residues. With 3 bases removed from V and 1 base from J, the gap between germline ends came to 12 bases. Germline loops: CDR1 LNHNV, CDR2 YYDKDF (reference sequence). The CDR3 sequence: CATSSPRDTQETQYF. Written as DNA, the CDR3 is TGTGCCACCAGCAGCCCTAGGGACACCCAAGAGACCCAGTACTTC.

J is TRBJ2-1 and V is TRBV2, with 9 bases identical to TRBD2. V lost 5 bases and J lost 3; bases outside the gene matches: 5. Germline CDR1 is SNHLY and CDR2 is FYNNEI. This CDR3 has 15 amino acids. CDR3 bases: TGTGCCAGCAGTCAGCTAGCGGGGTACTACAATGAGCAGTTCTTC. It translates to CASSQLAGYYNEQFF. The entire variable domain, with the rest obtained from reference TRBV2 and TRBJ2-1, is as follows: EPEVTQTPSHQVTQMGQEVILRCVPISNHLYFYWYRQILGQKVEFLVSFYNNEISEKSEIFDDQFSVERPDGSNFTLKIRSTKLEDSAMYFCASSQLAGYYNEQFFGPGTRLTVL.

This clonotype was counted only a few times. This sequence joins TRBV20-1 and TRBJ2-3; 9 bases are shared with TRBD2. The CDR3 contains 16 residues. Germline lookup yields CDR1 DFQATT and CDR2 SNEGSKA (reference sequence). CDR3 in amino acids: CSANTPQRGATDTQYF. The CDR3 DNA follows: TGCAGCGCCAACACCCCGCAGCGGGGGGCCACAGATACGCAGTATTTT.

The rearrangement uses TRBV2 and TRBJ2-1; D remains ambiguous. Gene TRBJ2-7 matches the end of the DNA better, so the J call may be wrong. Per germline, CDR1 SNHLY and CDR2 FYNNEI. The CDR3 has 16 residues. The CDR3 coding sequence is TGTGCCAGCAGTAGGTCTTACATGAGCTCCTACAATGAGCAGTACTTC. It encodes CASSRSYMSSYNEQYF.

This clonotype has just a few counts. The chain recombines TRBV20-1 with TRBJ1-5, with TRBD1 matching 7 bases. The germline V gene encodes CDR1 DFQATT and CDR2 SNEGSKA (reference sequence). V lost 4 bases to trimming and J lost 2 bases; unmatched junction nucleotides: 11. This CDR3 region has 16 residues. CDR3: CSAIQGSSGGNQPQHF. The CDR3 DNA reads as TGCAGTGCTATACAGGGGTCGTCGGGGGGCAATCAGCCCCAGCATTTT.

V and J are TRBV20-1 and TRBJ2-4; perhaps TRBD2 as D (5 bases). V shed 3 bases and J shed 15 bases, with 12 bases lying between them. CDR3 size: 10 residues. Germline CDR1 DFQATT, CDR2 SNEGSKA (reference sequence). CDR3 sequence: CSASREEGYF. In DNA form, the CDR3 reads TGCAGTGCTAGCCGGGAAGAAGGGTACTTC.

The gene calls are TRBV6-5 and TRBJ2-7; the D is unclear. The CDR3 contains 15 residues. Germline values: CDR1 MNHEY, CDR2 SVGAGI. Trimming left V 4 bases short and J 2 bases short, with 15 bases between. CDR3 sequence (DNA): TGTGCCAGCAGTTTAGACGGAGTTCCCCCCTACGAGCAGTACTTC. This translates into CASSLDGVPPYEQYF.

The chain carries TRBV6-1 and TRBJ2-1, with a weak D call TRBD1 (6 bases). The CDR3 spans 18 residues. Germline V lookup: CDR1 MNHNS, CDR2 SASEGT. The V end was cut by 1 base, the J end by 5 bases, with 21 bases between. Here the CDR3 reads CASSEVRGHTFLDNEQFF. As DNA, the CDR3 is TGTGCCAGCAGTGAAGTAAGGGGACACACTTTCCTCGACAATGAGCAGTTCTTC.

This sequence joins TRBV29-1 and TRBJ2-7, with 9 bases lining up with TRBD2. The germline V gene has CDR1 SQVTM and CDR2 ANQGSEA. With 3 bases clipped from V and 4 bases from J, the junction kept 1 base outside the gene matches. CDR3 length equals 12 residues. The DNA for the CDR3 is TGCAGCGTTGACACTAGCGGGTACGAGCAGTACTTC. Protein sequence: CSVDTSGYEQYF.

This clonotype was seen more than once but under ten times. The rearrangement joins TRBV7-3 to TRBJ2-5; 13 bases are a match to TRBD2. Per germline, CDR1 SGHTA and CDR2 FQGTGA. Unmatched junction bases numbered 5, after V lost 3 bases and J lost 4 bases. This CDR3 has 16 amino acids. In nucleotides, the CDR3 is TGTGCCAGCAGCTTCGGACTAGCGGGGGAGGGAGAGACCCAGTACTTC. Its translation is CASSFGLAGEGETQYF.

The table lists this clonotype with a few counts. An end of the junction differs from the germline gene, which may be a read error. The chain employs TRBV7-9 and TRBJ2-5; perhaps TRBD2 as D (5 bases). In germline, CDR1 is SEHNR, CDR2 FQNEAQ (reference sequence). The CDR3 loop spans 13 amino acids. CDR3 DNA sequence: TGTGCCAGCAGCGTAGCGATTGAGGAAACCCAGTACTTC. Protein product: CASSVAIEETQYF.

This chain links TRBV6-6 with TRBJ1-2; a possible D gene is TRBD1 (6 bases). The germline V gene has CDR1 MNHNY and CDR2 SVGAGI (reference sequence). Trimming took 6 bases from V and 6 from J, leaving 14 bases between them. There are 13 residues in the CDR3. The CDR3 is CASSRTDRHGYTF. CDR3 DNA: TGTGCCAGCAGCCGGACAGACCGGCATGGCTACACCTTC.

This clonotype was seen many times. V usage is TRBV20-1 and J usage is TRBJ2-1; 8 bases match TRBD2. Germline V CDR1 and CDR2: DFQATT, SNEGSKA (reference sequence). This CDR3 has 12 amino acids. Trimming took 6 bases from V and 6 from J; bases not matched to a gene: 4. For the CDR3, the DNA is TGCAGTGCCCCGGGACTAGGCAATGAGCAGTTCTTC. Protein product: CSAPGLGNEQFF.

This clonotype has a count of ten or more. The genes are TRBV7-9 and TRBJ2-7; D may match TRBD1 or TRBD2 (5 bases each). The germline V gene has CDR1 SEHNR and CDR2 FQNEAQ (reference sequence). V lost 5 bases and J lost 3, with 8 bases in between. This CDR3 is built from 12 residues. This CDR3 reads CASSRDLYEQYF. The DNA for the CDR3 is TGTGCCAGCAGCCGGGACCTCTACGAGCAGTACTTC.

This chain joins TRBV18 and TRBJ2-4, with 9 bases matching TRBD1. This CDR3 has 14 amino acids. Germline assignment: CDR1 KGHSH and CDR2 LQKENI. J lost 13 bases, V lost 3 bases, and 10 bases had no gene match. The CDR3 loop reads CASSPGQGLWEQYF. CDR3 sequence (DNA): TGTGCCAGCTCACCTGGACAGGGGTTGTGGGAGCAGTACTTC.

The chain links TRBV6-5 to TRBJ1-1; 7 nucleotides align to TRBD1. Germline assignment: CDR1 MNHEY and CDR2 SVGAGI. The CDR3 consists of 15 residues. The junction had 13 bases not matched to a gene; V was cut back by 6 bases and J by 6 bases. CDR3 sequence reads: CASRRGRGRVPEAFF. The CDR3 bases are TGTGCCAGCAGGAGGGGGAGGGGGCGCGTCCCTGAAGCTTTCTTT.

The chain is built from TRBV12-3 or TRBV12-4 and TRBJ1-1; the match to TRBD1 covers 7 bases. The trim removed 5 bases at V and 11 bases at J, leaving 8 bases unmatched. CDR3 size: 12 residues. The CDR3 loop reads CASSNQDRDAFF. Here the CDR3 DNA reads TGTGCCAGCAGTAATCAAGACAGGGATGCTTTCTTT.